The rows below give T cell receptor beta chains drawn from one sample of a study of siplizumab effects on memory and regulatory T cells. TCRdb's table, derived via immunoSEQ multiplex PCR, lists solely in-frame clones and lacks some. Of some 81,000 clones in the sample, around 95% were seen once. Source material: CD8+ T cells sorted from blood. Receptors were obtained from a human donor in good health. Each CDR3 is given with its conserved first and last residue. The D gene is left open where the match is weak. Not every row has a clone size; where given, it reads once, few, many or a size class.

- - TRBJ2-3 TRBV19 CASSIYPDPSTDTQYF TGTGCCAGTAGTATTTATCCCGATCCAAGCACAGATACGCAGTATTTT
TRBD2 - TRBJ2-7 TRBV25-1 CACRREGYGNEQYF TGTGCTTGCAGGAGGGAGGGGTACGGGAACGAGCAGTACTTC
- - TRBJ2-5 TRBV29-1 CSVVRSAQETQYF TGCAGCGTTGTCCGGTCAGCACAAGAGACCCAGTACTTC
- - TRBJ2-1 TRBV6-5 CASTLDRESYNEQFF TGTGCCAGCACCCTGGACAGAGAATCCTACAATGAGCAGTTCTTC
- - TRBJ2-7 TRBV2 CASEGSYEQYF TGTGCCAGCGAGGGATCCTACGAGCAGTACTTC
TRBD2 - TRBJ2-5 TRBV28 CASSLPGTSGKTQYF TGTGCCAGCAGTTTGCCCGGGACTAGCGGGAAGACCCAGTACTTC
TRBD1 - TRBJ1-1 TRBV5-5 CASSSRDSMNTEAFF TGTGCCAGCAGCTCTAGGGACAGCATGAACACTGAAGCTTTCTTT
- - TRBJ2-3 TRBV29-1 CSAQRDTQYF TGCAGCGCACAAAGAGATACGCAGTATTTT
TRBD1 - TRBJ1-2 TRBV7-9 CASSRDRVNGYTF TGTGCCAGCTCCCGGGACAGGGTTAATGGCTACACCTTC
- - TRBJ2-3 TRBV19 CAKIVVADTQYF TGTGCCAAAATTGTTGTTGCAGATACGCAGTATTTT
- - TRBJ2-2 TRBV6-5 CASSLNTGELFF TGTGCCAGCAGTCTTAACACCGGGGAGCTGTTTTTT
- - TRBJ2-3 TRBV2 CASSEMLGPTDTQYF TGTGCCAGCAGTGAAATGCTAGGGCCGACAGATACGCAGTATTTT
- - TRBJ2-7 TRBV6-6 CASSPIPYEQYF TGTGCCAGCAGTCCGATCCCCTACGAGCAGTACTTC
- - TRBJ2-2 TRBV6-6 CASSYGITGELFF TGTGCCAGCAGTTACGGTATAACCGGGGAGCTGTTTTTT
- - TRBJ2-7 TRBV13 CASSLAGSTYEQYF TGTGCCAGCAGCTTAGCGGGCTCCACCTACGAGCAGTACTTC
- - TRBJ2-7 TRBV19 CASSMGGGSLNYEQYF TGTGCCAGTAGTATGGGTGGAGGGAGTCTGAACTACGAGCAGTACTTC
TRBD2 - TRBJ2-1 TRBV7-9 CASRRELAGANAGGEQFF TGTGCCAGCAGACGCGAACTAGCGGGAGCGAACGCCGGGGGTGAGCAGTTCTTC
TRBD2 - TRBJ2-7 TRBV27 CASSFFAGGPDEQYF TGTGCCAGCAGTTTCTTTGCGGGAGGGCCCGACGAGCAGTACTTC
- - TRBJ1-2 TRBV27 CASSLTARDLNYGYTF TGTGCCAGCAGTTTAACGGCGAGGGACCTAAACTATGGCTACACCTTC
- - TRBJ1-2 TRBV5-1 CASSLQGRGDGYTF TGCGCCAGCAGCTTGCAAGGGAGGGGCGATGGCTACACCTTC
- - TRBJ2-6 TRBV19 CASSINPGANVLTF TGTGCCAGTAGTATTAACCCTGGGGCCAACGTCCTGACTTTC
TRBD2 - TRBJ2-5 TRBV29-1 CSVEDRGLAGEETQYF TGCAGCGTTGAAGATCGGGGACTAGCGGGTGAGGAGACCCAGTACTTC
- - TRBJ2-7 TRBV28 CASSLVLQMGYEQYF TGTGCCAGCAGTTTAGTTTTACAAATGGGCTACGAGCAGTACTTC
TRBD1 - TRBJ2-3 TRBV7-9 CASSLVTGGDTQYF TGTGCCAGCAGCTTAGTAACAGGGGGAGATACGCAGTATTTT
- - TRBJ1-6 TRBV4-1 CASSQGGAGYRNSPLHF TGCGCCAGCAGCCAAGGCGGAGCGGGGTATCGTAATTCACCCCTCCACTTT
- - TRBJ2-2 TRBV2 CASSVSWSGPNTGELFF TGTGCCAGCAGTGTTTCGTGGTCCGGGCCGAACACCGGGGAGCTGTTTTTT
- - TRBJ2-3 TRBV5-6 CASSWGDTDTQYF TGTGCCAGCAGCTGGGGGGACACAGATACGCAGTATTTT
TRBD2 - TRBJ2-2 TRBV2 CASSDRPGTSFTGELFF TGTGCCAGCAGCGACCGTCCCGGGACTAGCTTCACCGGGGAGCTGTTTTTT
- - TRBJ2-7 TRBV4-1 CASSSGPLYEQYF TGCGCCAGCAGCTCCGGACCGCTATACGAGCAGTACTTC
- - TRBJ2-7 TRBV7-9 CASSLPELRVEQYF TGTGCCAGCAGCTTACCAGAACTTCGAGTCGAGCAGTACTTC
- - TRBJ2-7 TRBV2 CASRGTDSYEQYF TGTGCCAGCAGAGGGACCGACTCCTACGAGCAGTACTTC
- - TRBJ2-3 TRBV19 CASSIWLGSTDTQYF TGTGCCAGTAGTATATGGCTAGGAAGCACAGATACGCAGTATTTT
- - TRBJ2-3 TRBV4-1 CASSQERQGLDTQYF TGCGCCAGCAGCCAAGAACGGCAGGGGCTTGATACGCAGTATTTT
TRBD1 few TRBJ2-7 TRBV27 CASSPGQGAYEQYF TGTGCCAGCAGTCCGGGACAGGGGGCCTACGAGCAGTACTTC
- - TRBJ1-3 TRBV23-1 CASSPRPGTIYF TGCGCCAGCAGTCCCCGCCCCGGCACCATATATTTT
TRBD1 - TRBJ1-1 TRBV9 CASSVEDRGLENTEAFF TGTGCCAGCAGCGTAGAGGACAGGGGGCTTGAGAACACTGAAGCTTTCTTT
TRBD2 - TRBJ2-3 TRBV10-3 CAISHGLAGGTDTQYF TGTGCCATCAGCCACGGACTAGCGGGAGGCACAGATACGCAGTATTTT
- - TRBJ2-2 TRBV10-1 CASSESGHTGELFF TGCGCCAGCAGTGAGTCCGGGCACACCGGGGAGCTGTTTTTT
- - TRBJ2-7 TRBV9 CASSPQDGAYEQYF TGTGCCAGCAGCCCCCAGGACGGAGCCTACGAGCAGTACTTC
- - TRBJ2-2 TRBV12-5 CASGLVPSRNTGELFF TGTGCTAGTGGTTTGGTTCCCTCTAGGAACACCGGGGAGCTGTTTTTT
- - TRBJ2-5 TRBV6-5 CASSRVPKQETQYF TGTGCCAGCAGTCGCGTCCCCAAGCAAGAGACCCAGTACTTC
- - TRBJ1-1 TRBV19 CASSIAGTNTEAFF TGTGCCAGTAGTATAGCGGGTACGAACACTGAAGCTTTCTTT